This section outlines one T cell receptor beta chain sequence together with its context. The antigen is unknown. CDR1 and CDR2 from the germline V gene are SGHRS and YFSETQ. The CDR3 runs to 18 residues. Between the trimmed V and J ends, which lost 0 bases and 0 bases, there was a span of 15 bases. This specimen comes from a study of shared clonotypes between healthy human individuals. The study's findings and limits: The small donor group covered limited genetic and exposure diversity.

An assay was performed, and its level was deep. It was across several immunoSEQ plates that each subset's genomic DNA was evenly split. The table came from immunoSEQ multiplex PCR; TCRdb's copy has only in-frame clones and leaves some out. The table lists about 560,000 clones, around three quarters of them singletons. The sequence derives from a woman in her forties in good health. Some clones in this sample may be carry-over from other donors' samples. V usage is TRBV5-1 and J usage is TRBJ2-2; the D gene is possibly TRBD2 (6 bases). Sequencing used PBMCs. DNA for the CDR3: TGCGCCAGCAGCTTGGACGCCAGCGGGCTTGCGAACACCGGGGAGCTGTTTTTT. Translated: CASSLDASGLANTGELFF.